A single sample is the source of the 24 T cell receptor beta chains below, sequenced in a study of T cells expressing NK-cell markers. One entry per CDR3 protein, without DNA, is what TCRdb gives after re-calling the 5' RACE reads. This listing includes roughly 420,000 distinct CDR3 sequences. The specimen sequenced was blood T cells: a sorted CD56 or NKG2C T cell subset, CD4+ or CD8+ T cells, or bulk PBMC T cells (not recorded which). The receptors derive from a woman aged 18 to 75 in good health.

CDR3 amino acids: CASSPGGSETQYF. The chain couples TRBV7-3 to TRBJ2-5; TCRdb's assignment of TRBD1 cannot be checked, as there is no DNA. Per germline, CDR1 SGHTA and CDR2 FQGTGA. The CDR3 contains 13 residues.

The chain employs TRBV19 and TRBJ2-5; TCRdb's assignment of TRBD2 cannot be checked, as there is no DNA. This CDR3 is 15 amino acids long. Germline V gene data show CDR1 as LNHDA and CDR2 as SQIVND (reference sequence). The chain's CDR3 is CASSMDGTPCETQYF.

This chain uses TRBV28 with TRBJ2-7. In germline, CDR1 is MDHEN, CDR2 SYDVKM. The CDR3 consists of 13 residues. CDR3 sequence reads: CASVGGIAYEQYF.

The chain links TRBV6-5 to TRBJ2-7. The CDR3 is made up of 14 amino acids. Germline CDR1 and CDR2: MNHEY and SVGAGI. The CDR3 loop is CASSYYPGAYEQYF.

The chain links TRBV28 to TRBJ2-6; the TRBD2 assignment by TCRdb is unverifiable without DNA. The CDR3 has 15 amino acids. Germline V gives CDR1 MDHEN, CDR2 SYDVKM. CDR3: CASSLRGAGANVLTF.

The chain joins TRBV7-9 to TRBJ2-1; TCRdb's D call, TRBD2, is unchecked because there is no DNA. CDR1 and CDR2 (germline): SEHNR, FQNEAQ (reference sequence). The CDR3 loop spans 16 amino acids. This CDR3 is CASSQTTAHPYNEQFF.

The J gene is TRBJ2-3, the V gene TRBV7-9; with no DNA, the TCRdb D assignment of TRBD2 cannot be verified. The CDR3 runs to 15 residues. Germline loops: CDR1 SEHNR, CDR2 FQNEAQ (reference sequence). CDR3 in amino acids: CASSTRDSSTDTQYF.

The rearrangement joins TRBV28 to TRBJ1-3; absent DNA, TCRdb's TRBD1 call cannot be checked. CDR1 is MDHEN and CDR2 is SYDVKM in the germline V gene. The CDR3 length is 13 residues. This CDR3 is CATRPGTGNTIYF.

This rearrangement joins TRBV20-1 to TRBJ1-3; TCRdb outputs TRBD1, but without DNA this stays unchecked. Germline V CDR1 and CDR2: DFQATT, SNEGSKA (reference sequence). The CDR3 runs to 17 residues. This CDR3 reads CSARGSGQTGTGNTIYF.

CDR3 protein: CASSWGREQFF. V usage is TRBV7-6 and J usage is TRBJ2-1; TCRdb's D call, TRBD1, is unchecked because there is no DNA. The germline CDR1 and CDR2 sequences are SGHVS and FNYEAQ. This CDR3 has 11 residues.

The rearrangement links TRBV11-2 to TRBJ2-5; the D call of TRBD1 rests on TCRdb alone, since no DNA is present to check it. CDR3 length: 14 amino acids. The germline V gene has CDR1 SGHAT and CDR2 FQNNGV. CDR3 in amino acids: CASSFSPGPETQYF.

V gene TRBV6-5 combines with J gene TRBJ2-5; TCRdb picks TRBD2, but there is no DNA to check that call. The germline gives CDR1 MNHEY, CDR2 SVGAGI. This CDR3 comprises 19 residues. The CDR3: CASSYTIVPGLAPQETQYF.

The chain carries TRBV29-1 and TRBJ2-1; TCRdb's D call, TRBD2, is unchecked because there is no DNA. The CDR3 loop spans 16 amino acids. In germline, CDR1 is SQVTM, CDR2 ANQGSEA. CDR3 in amino acids: CSVEDISGESYNEQFF.

The chain couples TRBV11-1 to TRBJ2-2; TCRdb's assignment of TRBD1 cannot be checked, as there is no DNA. CDR1 SGHAT and CDR2 FQDESV come from the germline V gene (reference sequence). This CDR3 contains 19 residues. The chain's CDR3 is CASSPVAGQGAGNTGELFF.

The chain has TRBV12-3 or TRBV12-4 and TRBJ1-5. This CDR3 is built from 15 residues. CDR3 loop: CASSFYGDSNQPQHF.

CDR3 in amino acids: CASSGPASQRADTQYF. This chain uses TRBV5-1 with TRBJ2-3; TCRdb's D call of TRBD1 is untestable without DNA. CDR1 and CDR2 from the germline V gene are SGHRS and YFSETQ. The length of the CDR3 is 16 residues.

The chain combines TRBV19 with TRBJ2-3; absent DNA, TCRdb's TRBD1 call cannot be checked. CDR1 LNHDA and CDR2 SQIVND come from the germline V gene (reference sequence). The CDR3 consists of 13 residues. The CDR3 sequence: CASRTGFSDTQYF.

The gene calls are TRBV14 and TRBJ2-1. This CDR3 spans 13 amino acids. Germline assignment: CDR1 SGHDN and CDR2 FVKESK. The CDR3 spells CASSLRPSGEQFF.

V gene TRBV9 combines with J gene TRBJ2-3. Germline values: CDR1 SGDLS, CDR2 YYNGEE. The CDR3 spans 12 residues. The CDR3 reads CASGQVGDTQYF.

The J gene is TRBJ1-3, the V gene TRBV10-3; the D call of TRBD1 rests on TCRdb alone, since no DNA is present to check it. Looked up from germline, CDR1 is ENHRY and CDR2 is SYGVKD. This CDR3 is built from 16 residues. CDR3 residues: CAISESQGDSGNTIYF.

The V and J genes are TRBV5-4 and TRBJ2-1; TCRdb's D gene call, TRBD2, goes unchecked for lack of DNA. The CDR3 covers 12 residues. Germline V gene data show CDR1 as SGHNT and CDR2 as YYREEE (reference sequence). The CDR3 loop is CASSIAGDEQFF.

The chain's CDR3 is CSARQVRSSYEQYF. The gene calls are TRBV20-1 and TRBJ2-7. The CDR3 loop spans 14 amino acids. Germline V CDR1 and CDR2: DFQATT, SNEGSKA (reference sequence).

V is TRBV29-1 and J is TRBJ1-2; the TRBD1 assignment by TCRdb is unverifiable without DNA. CDR1 is SQVTM, CDR2 ANQGSEA, per germline. CDR3 length: 13 amino acids. This chain's CDR3 is CSASPQGAAGYTF.

V gene TRBV3-1 combines with J gene TRBJ2-5; TCRdb lists TRBD1, though no DNA is available to test this call. Germline CDR1 reads LGHDT; CDR2 reads YNNKEL (reference sequence). CDR3 length: 20 residues. The CDR3 reads CASSQGSSLGDGGPQETQYF.